This entry lists 23 T cell receptor beta chains sequenced from one sample in a study of shared clonotypes between healthy human individuals (dated by TCRdb to the early 2020s). The library was prepared using the immunoSEQ multiplex PCR assay. This is the immuneACCESS table as TCRdb keeps it, with only in-frame sequences that have V and J called. A part of the clones is gone; compared with another copy, unresolved V genes explain less than half, and the rest is unexplained. Recorded for this sample are roughly 2.2 million clones; 93% of them occurred a single time. The ten biggest clones cover 0.35% to 0.5% of the sample. The source material was naive CD4+ T cells from PBMCs. The cell subset or site tag for this specimen amounts to: CD45RA+ positively selected. The receptors derive from a man aged 18-30 years in good health. Some clones in this sample may be carry-over from other donors' samples.

The chain is built from TRBV5-1 and TRBJ2-2, with D uncertain. The CDR3 has 18 amino acids. The germline gives CDR1 SGHRS, CDR2 YFSETQ. Trimming removed 1 base from V and 7 bases from J, with 23 bases in between. This chain's CDR3 is CASSLRPVGQPLDGELFF. The DNA of the CDR3 is TGCGCCAGCAGCTTGAGACCCGTCGGCCAACCGTTGGACGGGGAGCTGTTTTTT.

V usage is TRBV19 and J usage is TRBJ2-7, with TRBD1 identical over 7 bases. This CDR3 spans 15 amino acids. The V gene end was trimmed by 1 base and the J gene end by 6 bases; junction bases not matched to a gene: 9. Germline CDR1 is LNHDA and CDR2 is SQIVND (reference sequence). CDR3 nucleotide sequence: TGTGCCAGTAGTATAGTAGGACAGGCGTCGTCCGAGCAGTACTTC. It codes for CASSIVGQASSEQYF.

This clone has only a few counts. This rearrangement joins TRBV2 to TRBJ1-4, with 8 bases aligning to TRBD1. Trimming removed 5 bases from V and 2 bases from J; junction bases left unmatched: 1. CDR3 length: 14 amino acids. Germline values: CDR1 SNHLY, CDR2 FYNNEI. The CDR3 DNA follows: TGTGCCAGCAGTTGGACAGGGACTAATGAAAAACTGTTTTTT. Protein sequence: CASSWTGTNEKLFF.

This chain uses TRBV19 with TRBJ2-3; 8 bases are shared with TRBD2. V lost 6 bases to trimming and J lost 2 bases; unmatched junction nucleotides: 7. Germline-derived CDR1 and CDR2 are LNHDA and SQIVND (reference sequence). The CDR3 has 15 amino acids. The DNA for the CDR3 is TGTGCCAGTAGCTATAGCGGGACCCTCACAGATACGCAGTATTTT. Translated: CASSYSGTLTDTQYF.

The chain links TRBV5-1 to TRBJ1-4; no clear D gene. V was clipped by 4 bases and J by 4 bases, with 11 bases between them. Germline CDR1 reads SGHRS; CDR2 reads YFSETQ. The CDR3 is made up of 14 amino acids. DNA of the CDR3: TGCGCCAGCAGCCCCACGGCCCATAATGAAAAACTGTTTTTT. Translating it yields CASSPTAHNEKLFF.

This rearrangement joins TRBV5-4 to TRBJ2-7; unclear D gene. V lost 5 bases, J lost 6 bases, and 9 bases lay in between. Germline loops: CDR1 SGHNT, CDR2 YYREEE (reference sequence). The CDR3 runs 11 residues. DNA for the CDR3: TGTGCCAGCAGTAAACCGGGCGAGCAGTACTTC. Amino acids: CASSKPGEQYF.

V and J are TRBV28 and TRBJ2-4, with D unresolved. Germline V gives CDR1 MDHEN, CDR2 SYDVKM. Between the trimmed V and J ends, which lost 1 base and 2 bases, there was a span of 12 bases. There are 16 residues in the CDR3. This chain's CDR3 is CASSLYGTGSKNIQYF. DNA for the CDR3: TGTGCCAGCAGTTTATACGGAACCGGTTCCAAAAACATTCAGTACTTC.

V is TRBV6-5 and J is TRBJ1-2; D is unresolved. Germline CDR1 MNHEY, CDR2 SVGAGI. The V and J ends lost 0 bases and 8 bases respectively, with 16 bases between them. CDR3 length: 15 amino acids. The CDR3: CASSYSETSERGYTF. The CDR3 DNA follows: TGTGCCAGCAGTTACTCGGAGACATCTGAGAGAGGCTACACCTTC.

This chain joins TRBV19 and TRBJ2-3, with D maybe TRBD2 (6 bases). V was shortened by 4 bases and J by 4 bases, with 9 bases between the two germline ends. This CDR3 is built from 13 residues. Germline assignment: CDR1 LNHDA and CDR2 SQIVND (reference sequence). CDR3 nucleotides: TGTGCCAGTAGTAGCGGGGTCCCAGATACGCAGTATTTT. Its protein product is CASSSGVPDTQYF.

The chain recombines TRBV5-1 with TRBJ2-1; 12 nucleotides align to TRBD2. Germline V CDR1 and CDR2: SGHRS, YFSETQ. The junction had 6 bases not matched to a gene; V was cut back by 5 bases and J by 9 bases. CDR3 length equals 14 residues. CDR3 in amino acids: CASRWLAGGGEQFF. For the CDR3, the DNA is TGCGCCAGCAGGTGGCTAGCGGGAGGGGGTGAGCAGTTCTTC.

The rearrangement links TRBV10-3 to TRBJ1-6, with 9 bases lining up with TRBD1. J gave up 10 bases and V 1 base, and 14 bases lay outside the gene matches. CDR1 and CDR2 (germline): ENHRY, SYGVKD. The CDR3 loop spans 18 amino acids. CDR3 in DNA: TGTGCCATCAGTGAGTTACGCGTGTGGGACAGGGTTAAATCACCCCTCCACTTT. This translates into CAISELRVWDRVKSPLHF.

J is TRBJ2-1 and V is TRBV5-4, with 8 nucleotides matching TRBD2. Germline V gene sequence: CDR1 SGHNT, CDR2 YYREEE (reference sequence). The length of the CDR3 is 17 residues. V shed 2 bases, J shed 4 bases, and the junction held 11 bases outside the gene matches. CDR3 region: CASSFRSSASGYNEQFF. The CDR3 nucleotides read TGTGCCAGCAGCTTTCGCTCGTCGGCTAGCGGGTACAATGAGCAGTTCTTC.

The chain uses TRBV7-9 and TRBJ2-3; maybe TRBD2 (5 bases). Trimming took 5 bases from V and 2 from J, leaving 11 bases between them. Germline V CDR1 and CDR2: SEHNR, FQNEAQ (reference sequence). The CDR3 is made up of 14 amino acids. The CDR3 sequence is CASSPSGPTDTQYF. CDR3 DNA: TGTGCCAGCAGCCCCAGCGGCCCCACAGATACGCAGTATTTT.

This clone was counted only a few times. DNA of the CDR3: TGTGCCTGGAGTGTACCTTGGGACACTGAAGCTTTCTTT. Residues: CAWSVPWDTEAFF. V and J are TRBV30 and TRBJ1-1; D gene ambiguous. The V gene lost 0 bases and the J gene lost 3 bases, with 8 bases spanning the gap. The CDR3 spans 13 residues. Looked up from germline, CDR1 is GTSNPN and CDR2 is SVGIG (reference sequence).

The CDR3 region has the DNA TGTGCCAGCAGAGGACAGGGGGCTTTTTATGGCTACACCTTC. Its translation is CASRGQGAFYGYTF. The chain combines TRBV28 with TRBJ1-2; 11 nucleotides align to TRBD1. This CDR3 spans 14 amino acids. Trimming at V came to 6 bases and at J to 5 bases, leaving 5 bases not matched to a gene. Germline assignment: CDR1 MDHEN and CDR2 SYDVKM.

This clone was picked up one time. Other nucleotide sequences in the sample specify the same CDR3. The J gene is TRBJ1-1, the V gene TRBV28; 9 nucleotides align to TRBD1. CDR1 MDHEN and CDR2 SYDVKM come from the germline V gene. This CDR3 contains 16 residues. V shed 3 bases and J 1 base; nucleotides not matched to a gene: 6. This CDR3 reads CASSLSQGAGNTEAFF. The CDR3 DNA reads as TGTGCCAGCAGTTTGTCACAGGGGGCTGGGAACACTGAAGCTTTCTTT.

As concerns this clone: A much more abundant neighbour one base away suggests this may be a read error. This sequence joins TRBV9 and TRBJ1-1, with D possibly matching TRBD1 (5 bases). This CDR3 is 13 amino acids long. Trimming shortened V by 4 bases and J by 1 base, and 8 bases separated the two germline ends. Germline assignment: CDR1 SGDLS and CDR2 YYNGEE. The DNA for the CDR3 is TGTGCCAGCAGCCCGGGACGGAACACTGAAGCTTTCTTT. This codes for CASSPGRNTEAFF.

In this sample, this clone turned up once. The chain carries TRBV28 and TRBJ1-2; 7 bases match TRBD1. Germline V gives CDR1 MDHEN, CDR2 SYDVKM. V gave up 6 bases and J gave up 2 bases; unmatched junction bases: 9. The CDR3 runs 15 residues. CDR3: CASSPLRGRNYGYTF. In DNA form, the CDR3 reads TGTGCCAGCAGCCCTCTTAGGGGGCGGAACTATGGCTACACCTTC.

The rearrangement links TRBV18 to TRBJ1-2; TRBD1 matches 8 bases. CDR1 and CDR2 (germline): KGHSH, LQKENI. V trimming: 2 bases; J trimming: 4 bases; junction bases outside the gene matches: 6. CDR3 length equals 15 residues. The CDR3 nucleotides are TGTGCCAGCTCACCAGGACAGGGTATCGCCTATGGCTACACCTTC. Translated, it gives CASSPGQGIAYGYTF. Drawing the rest from reference TRBV18 and TRBJ1-2, the complete variable domain is NAGVMQNPRHLVRRRGQEARLRCSPMKGHSHVYWYRQLPEEGLKFMVYLQKENIIDESGMPKERFSAEFPKEGPSILRIQQVVRGDSAAYFCASSPGQGIAYGYTFGSGTRLTVV.

The CDR3 loop reads CASSSPRTSGKGYEQFF. CDR3 nucleotides: TGTGCCAGCAGCTCTCCCCGGACTAGCGGGAAGGGATATGAGCAGTTCTTC. J is TRBJ2-1 and V is TRBV7-3; 12 positions agree with TRBD2. Germline assignment: CDR1 SGHTA and CDR2 FQGTGA. The CDR3 is 17 amino acids. V was clipped by 4 bases and J by 8 bases; unmatched bases: 12.

The rearrangement joins TRBV25-1 to TRBJ1-2; 9 bases are a match to TRBD1. Trimming at V came to 7 bases and at J to 2 bases, leaving 2 bases not matched to a gene. Germline V CDR1 and CDR2: MGHDK, SYGVNS. CDR3 size: 13 residues. The CDR3 nucleotides read TGTGCCAGCACCGGGACAGGGAACTATGGCTACACCTTC. Its translation: CASTGTGNYGYTF.

CDR3 DNA sequence: TGTGCCAGCAGTTCTCTGGGCTCAGGGGGGAATGAGCAGTTCTTC. It encodes CASSSLGSGGNEQFF. V is TRBV27 and J is TRBJ2-1, with D perhaps TRBD1 (7 bases). There are 15 residues in the CDR3. Germline V gene data show CDR1 as MNHEY and CDR2 as SMNVEV (reference sequence). The V end was cut by 4 bases, the J end by 7 bases, with 17 bases between.

This clone showed up just a few times. The V gene is TRBV2, the J gene TRBJ1-5; possible D gene TRBD1, 6 bases. The ends were cut back, 5 bases at V and 4 bases at J, with 12 bases in the middle. Germline V gene data show CDR1 as SNHLY and CDR2 as FYNNEI. This CDR3 contains 14 residues. The CDR3 reads CASSYHGQNQPQHF. CDR3 coding DNA: TGTGCCAGCAGTTACCATGGACAGAATCAGCCCCAGCATTTT. The full variable domain, its missing parts supplied by reference TRBV2 and TRBJ1-5, is EPEVTQTPSHQVTQMGQEVILRCVPISNHLYFYWYRQILGQKVEFLVSFYNNEISEKSEIFDDQFSVERPDGSNFTLKIRSTKLEDSAMYFCASSYHGQNQPQHFGDGTRLSIL.